Following are 26 T cell receptor beta chains from one sample sequenced in a study of neurological immune-mediated disorders. TCRdb ran MiXCR on the 5' RACE reads and lists one entry per CDR3 protein. The table records about 37,000 distinct CDR3 sequences, around a tenth of them present only once. Sequencing was carried out using CD4+ T cells from blood. These receptors were taken from a woman aged 25 to 39 with HTLV-1-associated myelopathy (HAM/TSP).

This clonotype was recorded at least ten times. V gene TRBV5-1 combines with J gene TRBJ2-3; 8 nucleotides align to TRBD1. J lost 4 bases, V lost 4 bases, and 5 bases had no gene match. Germline CDR1 reads SGHRS; CDR2 reads YFSETQ. The CDR3 has 14 amino acids. The CDR3 bases are TGCGCCAGCAGCCCGGTGACAGGGGCAGATACGCAGTATTTT. Its translation: CASSPVTGADTQYF. Variable domain in full (rest from reference TRBV5-1 and TRBJ2-3): KAGVTQTPRYLIKTRGQQVTLSCSPISGHRSVSWYQQTPGQGLQFLFEYFSETQRNKGNFPGRFSGRQFSNSRSEMNVSTLELGDSALYLCASSPVTGADTQYFGPGTRLTVL.

This clonotype was counted ten times or more. This rearrangement joins TRBV3-1 to TRBJ2-5, with D maybe TRBD2 (6 bases). V was shortened by 0 bases and J by 2 bases, with 13 bases between the two germline ends. CDR1 is LGHDT, CDR2 YNNKEL, per germline (reference sequence). CDR3 length: 16 residues. The CDR3: CASSQEVGGPQETQYF. CDR3 bases: TGTGCCAGCAGCCAAGAAGTAGGAGGGCCGCAAGAGACCCAGTACTTC.

At least ten counts were recorded for this clonotype. The gene calls are TRBV12-3 or TRBV12-4 and TRBJ1-2; 7 bases match TRBD1. V was clipped by 7 bases and J by 5 bases; unmatched bases: 7. The CDR3 is 13 residues long. The CDR3 DNA reads TGTGCCAGCACCCCATTCAGGGGGTATGGCTACACCTTC. Its translation: CASTPFRGYGYTF.

This clonotype appeared many times. The chain employs TRBV10-3 and TRBJ2-3; 8 bases map to TRBD2. The CDR3 totals 14 residues. The V gene's germline CDR1 is ENHRY and CDR2 SYGVKD. V shed 4 bases, J shed 1 base, and the junction held 1 base outside the gene matches. The CDR3 DNA reads as TGTGCCATCAGTGCGACTAGCGGCACAGATACGCAGTATTTT. Protein: CAISATSGTDTQYF.

This clonotype has at least ten counts. This chain links TRBV27 with TRBJ2-2; D is perhaps TRBD2 (6 bases). V lost 8 bases and J lost 3, with 22 bases in between. The CDR3 loop spans 17 amino acids. The V gene's germline CDR1 is MNHEY and CDR2 SMNVEV (reference sequence). The CDR3 nucleotides are TGTGCCAGCGTTACGGGGGTGGCTATGAGCGACACCGGGGAGCTGTTTTTT. Its translation is CASVTGVAMSDTGELFF.

As regards this clonotype: An end of the junction does not agree with germline; a read error may underlie this. V gene TRBV6-5 combines with J gene TRBJ1-2; D is undetermined. Germline CDR1 is MNHEY and CDR2 is SVGAGI. CDR3 length: 15 residues. The CDR3 here is CASSYSSRPNYGYTF. The CDR3 DNA reads as TGTGCCAGCAGTTACTCGTCCAGACCGAACTATGGCTACACCTTT.

This clonotype was detected ten times or more. The V call is TRBV6-6, the J call TRBJ1-2, with TRBD1 as a possible D gene (6 bases). The CDR3 length is 12 residues. CDR1 and CDR2 from the germline V gene are MNHNY and SVGAGI (reference sequence). Deletions cut 5 bases from V and 3 bases from J, with 7 bases between. The CDR3 DNA is TGTGCCAGCAGTCGACAGGACTATGGCTACACCTTC. Protein sequence: CASSRQDYGYTF.

This clonotype was seen many times. The chain links TRBV27 to TRBJ2-7, with TRBD1 identical over 7 bases. V was pared by 2 bases and J by 4 bases, with 8 bases of the junction left unmatched. CDR1 is MNHEY and CDR2 is SMNVEV in the germline V gene (reference sequence). This CDR3 has 15 residues. CDR3 in DNA: TGTGCCAGCAGTTTAGAGTTTAACAGGGGTTACGAGCAGTACTTC. Protein: CASSLEFNRGYEQYF.

This clonotype was counted many times. The chain employs TRBV20-1 and TRBJ2-2, with 7 bases aligning to TRBD1. CDR1 is DFQATT and CDR2 is SNEGSKA in the germline V gene (reference sequence). CDR3 size: 14 residues. V lost 5 bases to trimming and J lost 3 bases; unmatched junction nucleotides: 6. CDR3 sequence: CSAVGQLDTGELFF. The CDR3 nucleotides read TGCAGTGCTGTGGGACAGCTAGACACCGGGGAGCTGTTTTTT.

This clonotype has ten or more counts. The chain combines TRBV7-9 with TRBJ2-4; a weak D match, TRBD1 (5 bases). Germline loops: CDR1 SEHNR, CDR2 FQNEAQ (reference sequence). V was shortened by 2 bases and J by 3 bases, with 11 bases between the two germline ends. The length of the CDR3 is 15 residues. CDR3 nucleotide sequence: TGTGCCAGCAGCTTAAGCAGGGCGATCAAAAACATTCAGTACTTC. Translated: CASSLSRAIKNIQYF.

This chain uses TRBV7-2 with TRBJ1-1; possibly TRBD1 for D (5 bases). Germline CDR1 SGHTA, CDR2 FQGNSA. The CDR3 totals 13 residues. Trimming pared 5 bases from V and 11 bases from J, leaving 18 bases between. Here the CDR3 reads CASSMSLGDEAFF. The CDR3 DNA sequence: TGTGCCAGCAGCATGTCCTTGGGGGATGAGGCTTTCTTT.

This clonotype was recorded many times. The chain carries TRBV12-3 or TRBV12-4 and TRBJ1-5, with a weak D call TRBD1 (6 bases). The CDR3 contains 14 residues. Trimming left V 6 bases short and J 6 bases short, with 15 bases between. The CDR3 loop is CASRKQGRGQPQHF. The CDR3 region has the DNA TGTGCCAGCAGGAAACAGGGAAGGGGTCAGCCCCAGCATTTT.

This clonotype is medium-sized by share. The chain carries TRBV20-1 and TRBJ1-5; D gene unclear. Germline-derived CDR1 and CDR2 are DFQATT and SNEGSKA (reference sequence). The V and J ends lost 3 bases and 1 base respectively, with 13 bases between them. The CDR3 sequence is 15 residues long. The CDR3 loop reads CSARTVKGSNQPQHF. CDR3 bases: TGCAGTGCTAGGACCGTAAAGGGAAGCAATCAGCCCCAGCATTTT.

This clonotype was recorded at least ten times. This rearrangement joins TRBV20-1 to TRBJ2-2, with a tentative D call TRBD2 (6 bases). This CDR3 spans 12 amino acids. V lost 4 bases and J 6 bases, leaving 9 bases between the germline ends. CDR1 is DFQATT, CDR2 SNEGSKA, per germline (reference sequence). CDR3 sequence: CSATGEAGELFF. CDR3 nucleotide sequence: TGCAGTGCTACGGGGGAAGCCGGGGAGCTGTTTTTT.

This clonotype was counted ten times or more. The genes are TRBV5-6 and TRBJ2-3; D is unclear. Trimming removed 2 bases at V and 4 bases at J, with 11 bases between. From germline, CDR1 is SGHDT and CDR2 YYEEEE. The CDR3 runs 14 residues. This CDR3 is CASSFRPGADTQYF. The CDR3 coding sequence is TGTGCCAGCAGCTTCCGGCCAGGAGCAGATACGCAGTATTTT.

A note on this clonotype: A much more abundant neighbour one base away suggests this may be a read error. The chain links TRBV28 to TRBJ2-2; D gene unclear. The CDR3 has 12 amino acids. Germline CDR1 reads MDHEN; CDR2 reads SYDVKM. The CDR3 sequence: CDSIQNTGELFF. CDR3 bases: TGTGACAGCATACAGAACACCGGGGAGCTGTTTTTT.

This clonotype was observed many times. The V call is TRBV20-1, the J call TRBJ1-5; D remains unclear. The CDR3 extends over 13 amino acids. The ends were cut back, 3 bases at V and 0 bases at J, with 6 bases in the middle. Germline CDR1 and CDR2: DFQATT and SNEGSKA (reference sequence). The CDR3: CSASVYSNQPQHF. The CDR3 nucleotides read TGCAGTGCTAGCGTTTATAGCAATCAGCCCCAGCATTTT.

This clonotype was counted at least ten times. The V call is TRBV3-1, the J call TRBJ2-1; D may be TRBD1 or TRBD2 (7 bases each). Germline values: CDR1 LGHDT, CDR2 YNNKEL (reference sequence). Trimming removed 3 bases at V and 6 bases at J, with 18 bases between. The CDR3 loop spans 16 amino acids. CDR3 DNA sequence: TGTGCCAGCAGCCACCCCCAGGGGGGGTGGAGCAATGAGCAGTTCTTC. It is translated as CASSHPQGGWSNEQFF.

This clonotype was picked up many times. CDR3 residues: CASSLQGALQPLHF. The CDR3, as DNA: TGTGCCAGCAGCCTACAGGGGGCCCTCCAGCCCCTCCACTTT. The V and J genes are TRBV6-6 and TRBJ1-6; 9 bases fit TRBD1. The germline V gene has CDR1 MNHNY and CDR2 SVGAGI (reference sequence). CDR3 size: 14 residues. V lost 6 bases to trimming and J lost 13 bases; unmatched junction nucleotides: 10.

This clonotype was counted ten times or more. The chain combines TRBV6-5 with TRBJ1-1; the D is unclear. The V gene lost 6 bases and the J gene lost 0 bases, with 11 bases spanning the gap. Germline loops: CDR1 MNHEY, CDR2 SVGAGI. The CDR3 consists of 14 residues. CDR3 amino acids: CASRLGSMNTEAFF. The CDR3 DNA sequence: TGTGCCAGCAGGTTGGGGTCCATGAACACTGAAGCTTTCTTT.

This clonotype came up many times. The genes are TRBV5-1 and TRBJ1-1, with D perhaps matching TRBD1 (5 bases). The CDR3 runs 14 residues. The V gene's germline CDR1 is SGHRS and CDR2 YFSETQ. Trimming left V 0 bases short and J 3 bases short, with 9 bases between. Here the CDR3 DNA reads TGCGCCAGCAGCTTGGGCGGACACGACACTGAAGCTTTCTTT. The encoded protein is CASSLGGHDTEAFF.

This clonotype was seen repeatedly, ten times or more. V gene TRBV29-1 combines with J gene TRBJ2-2; tentatively, D is TRBD1 (5 bases). Per the germline V gene, CDR1 is SQVTM and CDR2 is ANQGSEA. Trimming removed 4 bases from V and 2 bases from J, with 11 bases in between. The CDR3 extends over 14 amino acids. CDR3 in amino acids: CSVVGAVNTGELFF. In nucleotides, the CDR3 is TGCAGCGTTGTAGGGGCAGTAAACACCGGGGAGCTGTTTTTT.

V and J are TRBV5-4 and TRBJ2-3; D might be TRBD1 (5 bases). The CDR3 has 12 amino acids. Germline V gene lookup returns CDR1 SGHNT and CDR2 YYREEE (reference sequence). V was trimmed by 2 bases and J by 8 bases, leaving 9 bases between them. CDR3 residues: CASSLTQGTQYF. The CDR3 bases are TGTGCCAGCAGCTTAACTCAGGGTACGCAGTATTTT.

This clonotype was recorded many times. The chain uses TRBV5-1 and TRBJ2-2; TRBD2 might be the D (6 bases). This CDR3 has 14 amino acids. The germline V gene encodes CDR1 SGHRS and CDR2 YFSETQ. V lost 4 bases, J lost 1 base, and 8 bases lay in between. The CDR3 region is CASSPAGNTGELFF. The CDR3, as DNA: TGCGCCAGCAGCCCAGCGGGGAACACCGGGGAGCTGTTTTTT. Using reference TRBV5-1 and TRBJ2-2 for the parts outside the CDR3, the full variable domain is KAGVTQTPRYLIKTRGQQVTLSCSPISGHRSVSWYQQTPGQGLQFLFEYFSETQRNKGNFPGRFSGRQFSNSRSEMNVSTLELGDSALYLCASSPAGNTGELFFGEGSRLTVL.

There are many counts of this clonotype. The chain has TRBV3-1 and TRBJ1-2; 9 positions agree with TRBD1. V lost 5 bases and J lost 4; bases outside the gene matches: 5. This CDR3 contains 14 residues. Germline values: CDR1 LGHDT, CDR2 YNNKEL (reference sequence). The CDR3 loop is CASSGDRDGYGYTF. DNA for the CDR3: TGTGCCAGCAGCGGGGACAGGGATGGCTATGGCTACACCTTC. Full variable domain (remainder filled in from reference TRBV3-1 and TRBJ1-2): DTAVSQTPKYLVTQMGNDKSIKCEQNLGHDTMYWYKQDSKKFLKIMFSYNNKELIINETVPNRFSPKSPDKAHLNLHINSLELGDSAVYFCASSGDRDGYGYTFGSGTRLTVV.

This clonotype has a count of ten or more. The chain couples TRBV3-1 to TRBJ1-1; D is unclear. Trimming removed 7 bases at V and 0 bases at J, with 15 bases between. CDR3 size: 15 residues. Per the germline V gene, CDR1 is LGHDT and CDR2 is YNNKEL (reference sequence). In DNA form, the CDR3 reads TGTGCCAGCAAACCAACCGGTGTTTTGAACACTGAAGCTTTCTTT. Its translation: CASKPTGVLNTEAFF.